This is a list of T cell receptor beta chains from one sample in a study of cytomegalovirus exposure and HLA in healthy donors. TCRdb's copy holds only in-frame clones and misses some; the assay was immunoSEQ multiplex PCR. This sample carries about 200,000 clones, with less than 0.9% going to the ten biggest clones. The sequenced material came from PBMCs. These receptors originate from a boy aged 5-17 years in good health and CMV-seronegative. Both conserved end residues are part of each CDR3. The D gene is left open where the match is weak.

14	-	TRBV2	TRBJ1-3	TGTGCCAGCAGCAACGCAGGGTCTGGAAACACCATATATTTT	CASSNAGSGNTIYF
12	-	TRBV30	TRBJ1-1	TGTGCCTGGAGTGTGCAGGCGACTGAAGCTTTCTTT	CAWSVQATEAFF
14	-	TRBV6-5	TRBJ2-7	TGTGCCAGCAGCCCGAGCGATTTCTCCTACGAGCAGTACTTC	CASSPSDFSYEQYF
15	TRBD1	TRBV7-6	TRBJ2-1	TGTGCCAGCAGCTTAGGGGACAGGGCCCCTAATGAGCAGTTCTTC	CASSLGDRAPNEQFF
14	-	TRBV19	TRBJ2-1	TGTGCCAGTAGTACTCTCAACTCGTACAATGAGCAGTTCTTC	CASSTLNSYNEQFF
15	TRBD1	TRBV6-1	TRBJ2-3	TGTGCCAGCAGGTCGGGACAGGGTGAGACAGATACGCAGTATTTT	CASRSGQGETDTQYF
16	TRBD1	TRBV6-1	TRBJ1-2	TGTGCCAGCAGTGAAGTGGGACAGGGGGCGAAAGGTGGCTACACCTTC	CASSEVGQGAKGGYTF
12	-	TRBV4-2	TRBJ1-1	TGTGCCAGCAGCCAATACAAGACTGAAGCTTTCTTT	CASSQYKTEAFF
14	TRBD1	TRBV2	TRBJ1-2	TGTGCCAGCAGTGGACAGGGGGCGAGTGGTGGCTACACCTTC	CASSGQGASGGYTF
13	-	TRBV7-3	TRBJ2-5	TGTGCCAGCAGTCCGGGCGGGTGGGAGACCCAGTACTTC	CASSPGGWETQYF
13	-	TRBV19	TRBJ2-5	TGTGCCAGTAGTATTTCGAGTGGAGAGACCCAGTACTTC	CASSISSGETQYF
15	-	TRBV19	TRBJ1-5	TGTGCCAGTAGTACAGACGCGCTTCCTAATCAGCCCCAGCATTTT	CASSTDALPNQPQHF
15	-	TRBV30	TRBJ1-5	TGTGCCTGGATGGTACAGGGTGGGGAGAATCAGCCCCAGCATTTT	CAWMVQGGENQPQHF
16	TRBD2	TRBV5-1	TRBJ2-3	TGCGCCAGCAGCTCCATCGGGACTAGCAGCACAGATACGCAGTATTTT	CASSSIGTSSTDTQYF
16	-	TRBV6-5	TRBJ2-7	TGTGCCAGCAGTTCCGCGAAGTTTTCTCTTACCTACGAGCAGTACTTC	CASSSAKFSLTYEQYF
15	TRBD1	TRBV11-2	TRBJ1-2	TGTGCCAGCAGCTTAGTAAGGACAGGGGCCGATGGCTACACCTTC	CASSLVRTGADGYTF
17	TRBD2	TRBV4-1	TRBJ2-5	TGCGCCAGCAGCCCCCTAACTAGCGGGGGGGCCGAAGAGACCCAGTACTTC	CASSPLTSGGAEETQYF
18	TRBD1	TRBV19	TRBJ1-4	TGTGCCAGTAGTATAGAAGGAGTTTGGACAGGGGATTATGAAAAACTGTTTTTT	CASSIEGVWTGDYEKLFF
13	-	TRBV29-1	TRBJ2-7	TGCAGCGTCCTCGGGACTGATCCGAGCGAGCAGTACTTC	CSVLGTDPSEQYF
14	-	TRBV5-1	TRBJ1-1	TGCGCCAGCAGCTTGGTCGTCCGTAGCACTGAAGCTTTCTTT	CASSLVVRSTEAFF
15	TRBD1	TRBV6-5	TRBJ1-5	TGTGCCAGCAGCAATGACAGGGGGAAATCTCAGCCCCAGCATTTT	CASSNDRGKSQPQHF
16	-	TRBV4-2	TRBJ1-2	TGTGCCAGCAGCCAAGATAGAGGGCGGAGCTCGTATGGCTACACCTTC	CASSQDRGRSSYGYTF
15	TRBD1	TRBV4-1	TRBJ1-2	TGCGCCAGCAGGACCCCGGGACAGACTATCTATGGCTACACCTTC	CASRTPGQTIYGYTF
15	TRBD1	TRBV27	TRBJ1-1	TGTGCCAGCATGGGGACCGGGACAGGGTCGAGGATGGCTTTCTTT	CASMGTGTGSRMAFF
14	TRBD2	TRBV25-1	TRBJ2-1	TGTGCCAGCAGAATTAGCGGGGGGGCCAATGAGCAGTTCTTC	CASRISGGANEQFF
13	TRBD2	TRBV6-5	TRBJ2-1	TGTGCCAGCAGTTACAGGGAGGGCGATGAGCAGTTCTTC	CASSYREGDEQFF
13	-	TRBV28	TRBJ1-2	TGTGCCAGCAGTTTATCCCTTCGAGGTGGCTACACCTTC	CASSLSLRGGYTF
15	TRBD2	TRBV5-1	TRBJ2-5	TGCGCCAGCAGCTTGACTAGCGGGGCCCAAGAGACCCAGTACTTC	CASSLTSGAQETQYF
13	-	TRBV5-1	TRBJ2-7	TGCGCCAGCAGCTTGGGGGGCGGCTACGAGCAGTACTTC	CASSLGGGYEQYF
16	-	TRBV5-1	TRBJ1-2	TGCGCCAGCAGCTTGGATGCGGGGCCGAACGTCTATGGCTACACCTTC	CASSLDAGPNVYGYTF
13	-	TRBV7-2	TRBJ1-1	TGTGCCAGCAGCTTAGGCAGGTACGCTGAAGCTTTCTTT	CASSLGRYAEAFF
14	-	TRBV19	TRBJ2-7	TGTGCCAGTAGTATTACTTCACTGAGGGACGAGCAGTACTTC	CASSITSLRDEQYF
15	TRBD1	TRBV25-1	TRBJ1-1	TGTGCCAGCAGTGAATATACTGGACAGGGCACTGAAGCTTTCTTT	CASSEYTGQGTEAFF
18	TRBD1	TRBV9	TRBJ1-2	TGTGCCAGCAGCTCCGACTACGAACAGGGGTGGCCTAACTATGGCTACACCTTC	CASSSDYEQGWPNYGYTF